This TCR beta chain stems from a study of spatial heterogeneity in lung cancer. Overall study context: Detection consistently captured more beta-chain sequences than alpha-chain sequences.

This clonotype was recorded many times. Its matching antigen is unknown. The V segment lost 5 bases and the J segment 1 base; nucleotides outside the gene matches: 15. The CDR3 is 18 amino acids. Germline loops: CDR1 SGHVS, CDR2 FQNEAQ. Study conclusions and caveats: Detection of ubiquitous tumor TCRs in blood was higher at resection than follow-up.

The study tagged each TCR cDNA molecule with a unique molecular identifier. TCRdb reprocessed the 5' RACE reads with MiXCR, giving one entry per CDR3 protein. The sample shows about 50,000 distinct CDR3 sequences, 6.5% to 8% of them seen only once. Described time point: sample taken at primary tumor resection. Tumor, nontumor lung or frozen PBMC supplied whole RNA, sequenced without sorting. Samples came from roughly 70 TRACERx patients with untreated early-stage lung cancer. Source: PBMCs, taken at surgery. The rearrangement uses TRBV7-8 and TRBJ2-5; 8 nucleotides match TRBD2. The receptor comes from a female donor with early-stage non-small cell lung cancer. In DNA form, the CDR3 reads TGTGCCAGCAGCCCGGTCGTTGTCGGGGGGGGAATCCAAGAGACCCAGTACTTC. Its translation is CASSPVVVGGGIQETQYF.